This TCR beta chain comes out of a study of response to subunit inactivated influenza vaccine. The CDR3 runs to 14 residues. Trimming removed 10 bases at V and 4 bases at J, with 17 bases between. One entry per CDR3 protein results from TCRdb running MiXCR on the RT-PCR reads. The repertoire holds 860,000 or so distinct CDR3 sequences, with 20% to 25% as singletons. This clonotype was picked up a small number of times. The genes are TRBV12-3 or TRBV12-4 and TRBJ1-5; D gene uncertain. The source of this sequence is a man aged 45-65 years who received an inactivated influenza vaccine. The starting material was PBMCs from blood, obtained roughly 5 days after vaccination. The CDR3 region is CATSLGGVNQPQHF. DNA of the CDR3: TGTGCCACCTCCCTTGGTGGTGTGAATCAGCCCCAGCATTTT.